This T cell receptor beta chain emerged from a study of regulatory T cells in long-lasting Graves disease. Researchers made TCR beta libraries by using iRepertoire HTBI primers and running Arm-PCR on CDR3 regions. TCRdb reprocessed the multiplex PCR reads via MiXCR and lists one record per CDR3 protein. The sample lists 600,000 to 800,000 distinct CDR3 sequences; around 30% were seen once. The time point denotes: persistent/refractory GD, antithyroid drugs over 5 years with positive TRAb. The TCR library was made from RNA that had been extracted from PBMCs in TRIzol. This clonotype was seen only a few times. The sequence came from a female donor with Graves disease. The material sequenced was peripheral blood mononuclear cells (PBMCs), taken when the disease was refractory, from a patient treated with antithyroid drugs.

The CDR3 nucleotides read TGTGCCAGCAGTTTATTTGACAGCGATTCACCCCTCCACTTT. It codes for CASSLFDSDSPLHF. The V call is TRBV27, the J call TRBJ1-6; tentative D call: TRBD1 (5 bases). Trimming stripped 1 base from V and 8 bases from J, with 9 bases between. CDR1 and CDR2 from the germline V gene are MNHEY and SMNVEV (reference sequence). This CDR3 spans 14 amino acids.